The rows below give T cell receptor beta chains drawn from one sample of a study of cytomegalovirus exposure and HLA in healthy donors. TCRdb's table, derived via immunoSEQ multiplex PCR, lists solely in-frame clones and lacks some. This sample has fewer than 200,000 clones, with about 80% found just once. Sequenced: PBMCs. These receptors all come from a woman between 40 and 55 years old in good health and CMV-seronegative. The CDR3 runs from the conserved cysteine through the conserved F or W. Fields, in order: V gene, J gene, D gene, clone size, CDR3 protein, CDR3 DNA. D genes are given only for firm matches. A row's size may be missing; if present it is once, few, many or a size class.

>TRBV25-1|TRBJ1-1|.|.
CASSEGTPEAFF
TGTGCCAGCAGTGAAGGGACACCTGAAGCTTTCTTT
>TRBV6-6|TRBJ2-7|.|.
CASSYSITGGSEQYF
TGTGCCAGCAGTTACTCGATAACAGGTGGCTCCGAGCAGTACTTC
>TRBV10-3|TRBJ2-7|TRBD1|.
CAIRNTQTGVGYEQYF
TGTGCCATCAGAAACACTCAGACAGGGGTCGGCTACGAGCAGTACTTC
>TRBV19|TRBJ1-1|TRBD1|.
CASSSDRDTEAFF
TGTGCCAGTAGTTCAGACAGGGACACTGAAGCTTTCTTT
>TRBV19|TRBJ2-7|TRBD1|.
CASSIKTGGSNEQYF
TGTGCCAGTAGTATTAAGACAGGGGGCTCCAACGAGCAGTACTTC
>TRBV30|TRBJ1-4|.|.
CAWSDLNEKLFF
TGTGCCTGGAGTGACCTAAATGAAAAACTGTTTTTT
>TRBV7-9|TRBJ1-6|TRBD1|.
CASSRTGGRADSPLHF
TGTGCCAGCAGTAGGACAGGGGGCCGGGCGGATTCACCCCTCCACTTT
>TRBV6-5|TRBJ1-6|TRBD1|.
CASNDRAPYNSPLHF
TGTGCCAGCAACGACAGGGCGCCCTATAATTCACCCCTCCACTTT
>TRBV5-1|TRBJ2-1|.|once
CASSSSGLPYNEQFF
TGCGCCAGCAGCTCCTCAGGGTTGCCCTACAATGAGCAGTTCTTC
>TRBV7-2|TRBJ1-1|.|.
CASSFGTNTEAFF
TGTGCCAGCAGCTTCGGTACGAACACTGAAGCTTTCTTT
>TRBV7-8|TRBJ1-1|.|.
CASSLGGGVEAFF
TGTGCCAGCAGCTTAGGTGGGGGGGTTGAAGCTTTCTTT
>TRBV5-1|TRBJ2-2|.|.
CASSWGTTNTGELFF
TGCGCCAGCAGCTGGGGGACAACGAACACCGGGGAGCTGTTTTTT
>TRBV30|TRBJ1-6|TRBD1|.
CAWDDRGRRYNSPLHF
TGTGCCTGGGACGACAGGGGGCGACGGTATAATTCACCCCTCCACTTT
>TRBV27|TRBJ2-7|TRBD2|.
CASSLGLAGVNEQYF
TGTGCCAGCAGTTTAGGACTAGCGGGGGTCAACGAGCAGTACTTC
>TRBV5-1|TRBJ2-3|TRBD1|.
CASTETGGYTDTQYF
TGCGCCAGCACTGAGACAGGGGGCTATACAGATACGCAGTATTTT
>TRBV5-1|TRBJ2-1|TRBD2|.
CASSQGLAGRRQFF
TGCGCCAGCAGCCAAGGACTAGCGGGAAGACGGCAGTTCTTC
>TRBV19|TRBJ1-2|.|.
CASSSRQARGYTF
TGTGCCAGTAGTTCCCGACAGGCGAGGGGCTACACCTTC
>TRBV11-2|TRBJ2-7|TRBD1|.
CASSLDRGGFEQYF
TGTGCCAGCAGCTTAGATAGAGGGGGCTTCGAGCAGTACTTC
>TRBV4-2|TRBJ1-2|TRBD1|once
CASSQGGQGDDYGYTF
TGTGCCAGCAGCCAAGGGGGACAGGGCGATGACTATGGCTACACCTTC
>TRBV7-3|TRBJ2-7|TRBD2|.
CASSSPGLVDYEQYF
TGTGCCAGCAGCTCTCCGGGACTAGTAGACTACGAGCAGTACTTC
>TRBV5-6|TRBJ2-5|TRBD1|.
CASSLQGQGGETQYF
TGTGCCAGCAGCTTGCAGGGACAGGGTGGTGAGACCCAGTACTTC
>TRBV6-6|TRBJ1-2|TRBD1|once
CASSYTSQGQIPYTF
TGTGCCAGCAGTTACACTTCCCAGGGACAGATACCCTACACCTTC